This passage covers 24 T cell receptor beta chains from one sample sequenced in a study of naive and memory T cell subsets. Study-level points and caveats: Especially in CD8 cells, naive repertoires contained a few larger clonotypes, possibly CD45RA-re-expressing memory cells.

An equimolar mix of two oligonucleotides served as the beta constant-region primer for TRBC1 and TRBC2. Nested alpha and beta constant-region primers with the SP2 primer drove four PCR rounds on ligated cDNA. TCRdb reanalysed the UMI-ligation and nested PCR reads using MiXCR and keeps one entry per CDR3 protein. The table includes roughly 140,000 distinct CDR3 sequences, 15% to 25% detected once. For these TCRs, the target antigens are not known. Sequencing used naive CD8+ T cells from blood. These receptors were obtained from a human donor in good health.

The CDR3 region is CSVEDGHPSTDTQYF. CDR3 sequence (DNA): TGCAGCGTTGAAGACGGACACCCTAGCACAGATACGCAGTATTTT. The chain employs TRBV29-1 and TRBJ2-3; a weak D match, TRBD1 (5 bases). CDR3 length: 15 residues. Germline V gene data show CDR1 as SQVTM and CDR2 as ANQGSEA. The V gene lost 0 bases and the J gene lost 0 bases, with 10 bases spanning the gap.

This clonotype was picked up a small number of times. The J gene is TRBJ2-1, the V gene TRBV4-3; D not certain. CDR1 and CDR2 from the germline V gene are LGHNA and YSLEER. The CDR3 extends over 18 amino acids. V dropped 0 bases and J dropped 3 bases, with 18 bases sitting between them. The CDR3 nucleotides read TGCGCCAGCAGCCAAGATCCAATCTTCCGAGCAGGCTACAATGAGCAGTTCTTC. Translated: CASSQDPIFRAGYNEQFF.

This clonotype was counted ten times or more. The chain recombines TRBV5-6 with TRBJ2-1; D unclear. CDR3 length equals 13 residues. The V gene lost 4 bases and the J gene lost 4 bases, with 9 bases spanning the gap. Germline-derived CDR1 and CDR2 are SGHDT and YYEEEE. The DNA for the CDR3 is TGTGCCAGCAGCCTAGACATATACAATGAGCAGTTCTTC. Translating it yields CASSLDIYNEQFF.

At least ten counts were recorded for this clonotype. V is TRBV29-1 and J is TRBJ2-1, with D perhaps TRBD1 or TRBD2 (5 bases each). Germline values: CDR1 SQVTM, CDR2 ANQGSEA. V lost 0 bases and J lost 6, with 18 bases in between. The CDR3 loop spans 16 amino acids. This CDR3 is CSVEDSIQAGINEQFF. The CDR3 coding sequence is TGCAGCGTTGAAGATTCCATACAGGCCGGGATCAATGAGCAGTTCTTC.

In this sample, this clonotype turned up many times. Here the CDR3 reads CATSDPMLAAPASLNTGELFF. The CDR3 DNA sequence: TGTGCCACCAGTGATCCAATGCTAGCGGCCCCAGCCTCTCTGAACACCGGGGAGCTGTTTTTT. The chain combines TRBV24-1 with TRBJ2-2; TRBD2 matches 7 bases. The CDR3 is 21 amino acids. The trim removed 3 bases at V and 1 base at J, leaving 19 bases unmatched. The germline CDR1 and CDR2 sequences are KGHDR and SFDVKD.

This clonotype was seen only a few times. This sequence joins TRBV28 and TRBJ2-3; D assignment may be TRBD1 or TRBD2 (5 bases each). The V and J ends lost 4 bases and 2 bases respectively, with 13 bases between them. There are 15 residues in the CDR3. Germline assignment: CDR1 MDHEN and CDR2 SYDVKM. The CDR3 DNA reads as TGTGCCAGCAGTTCCTTCCGGGACGCCACAGATACGCAGTATTTT. Translating gives CASSSFRDATDTQYF.

This clonotype was observed a few times. The V and J genes are TRBV6-2 or TRBV6-3 and TRBJ2-1; TRBD2 matches 7 bases. The CDR3 loop spans 15 amino acids. CDR1 and CDR2 from the germline V gene are MNHEY and SVGEGT. V dropped 2 bases and J dropped 4; count of bases not matched to a gene: 5. CDR3 DNA: TGTGCCAGCAGTTACAATAAGGGAGGGTACAATGAGCAGTTCTTC. This sequence encodes CASSYNKGGYNEQFF.

This clonotype was seen more than once but under ten times. The chain uses TRBV29-1 and TRBJ2-2, with unresolved D. From germline, CDR1 is SQVTM and CDR2 ANQGSEA. The V end lost 1 base, the J end lost 3 bases, and 9 bases lay between the germline ends. This CDR3 has 14 residues. The CDR3 reads CSVEGGRDTGELFF. The CDR3 DNA follows: TGCAGCGTTGAAGGGGGTAGAGACACCGGGGAGCTGTTTTTT.

The V gene is TRBV13, the J gene TRBJ2-5; D remains ambiguous. CDR1 and CDR2 from the germline V gene are PRHDT and FYEKMQ (reference sequence). The CDR3 runs to 15 residues. With 0 bases removed from V and 1 base from J, the gap between germline ends came to 9 bases. The CDR3 loop is CASSLGWSVQETQYF. Here the CDR3 DNA reads TGTGCCAGCAGCTTAGGCTGGAGTGTCCAAGAGACCCAGTACTTC.

This clonotype was counted a few times. The chain is built from TRBV4-3 and TRBJ2-7; no firm D call. The CDR3 is made up of 15 amino acids. Germline assignment: CDR1 LGHNA and CDR2 YSLEER. V was cut by 0 bases and J by 2 bases, with 11 bases left in between. DNA of the CDR3: TGCGCCAGCAGCCAAGATATGAAGAGTACCTACGAGCAGTACTTC. This gives the protein CASSQDMKSTYEQYF.

This clonotype was counted only a few times. V and J are TRBV24-1 and TRBJ2-3; TRBD2 matches at 9 bases. V shed 1 base, J shed 3 bases, and the junction held 4 bases outside the gene matches. Germline CDR1 KGHDR, CDR2 SFDVKD. The CDR3 runs to 16 residues. CDR3 coding DNA: TGTGCCACCAGTGATTTCTTAGCGGGAGAGACAGATACGCAGTATTTT. This encodes CATSDFLAGETDTQYF.

This clonotype has a count of ten or more. The chain couples TRBV4-3 to TRBJ1-6; the D gene is possibly TRBD1 (5 bases). Trimming took 0 bases from V and 4 from J, leaving 10 bases between them. The CDR3 is 16 residues long. Germline values: CDR1 LGHNA, CDR2 YSLEER. CDR3 residues: CASSQDRGDYNSPLHF. The DNA for the CDR3 is TGCGCCAGCAGCCAAGATAGGGGAGATTATAATTCACCCCTCCACTTT.

The chain links TRBV7-2 to TRBJ2-1; D is perhaps TRBD1 (8 bases). The germline gives CDR1 SGHTA, CDR2 FQGNSA. V lost 6 bases to trimming and J lost 4 bases, with 22 bases between them. CDR3 length: 17 amino acids. CDR3 sequence: CASSFGPTGGGYNEQFF. The CDR3, as DNA: TGTGCCAGCAGTTTCGGGCCCACAGGGGGAGGGTACAATGAGCAGTTCTTC.

A few counts support this clonotype. The genes are TRBV28 and TRBJ2-1; perhaps D is TRBD1 or TRBD2 (5 bases each). V lost 10 bases, J lost 1 base, and 20 bases lay in between. Looked up from germline, CDR1 is MDHEN and CDR2 is SYDVKM. CDR3 length: 16 residues. The CDR3 is CATAGASEGSYNEQFF. In DNA form, the CDR3 reads TGTGCCACAGCCGGGGCATCCGAGGGGTCCTACAATGAGCAGTTCTTC.

This clonotype has more than one count but fewer than ten. The chain combines TRBV29-1 with TRBJ2-7; 10 positions agree with TRBD1. V was clipped by 1 base and J by 2 bases; unmatched bases: 8. Looked up from germline, CDR1 is SQVTM and CDR2 is ANQGSEA. CDR3 length equals 16 residues. This CDR3 is CSVEGSGQGSAYEQYF. CDR3 nucleotide sequence: TGCAGCGTTGAAGGTTCGGGACAGGGGTCCGCCTACGAGCAGTACTTC.

This clonotype has more than one count but fewer than ten. The chain employs TRBV12-3 or TRBV12-4 and TRBJ1-2; D gene unclear. Trimming cost V 4 bases and J 2 bases, with 8 bases left between them. The CDR3 has 13 residues. The CDR3 here is CASSYGRNYGYTF. Written as DNA, the CDR3 is TGTGCCAGCAGTTACGGCAGGAACTATGGCTACACCTTC.

This clonotype has just a few counts. The V and J genes are TRBV2 and TRBJ2-1; 7 bases line up with TRBD2. The CDR3 spans 16 residues. The ends lost 1 base at V and 4 bases at J; junction bases unmatched: 7. Per the germline V gene, CDR1 is SNHLY and CDR2 is FYNNEI. Written as DNA, the CDR3 is TGTGCCAGCAGTGAAGGTGGCGGGGGTCCTTACAATGAGCAGTTCTTC. It codes for CASSEGGGGPYNEQFF.

V and J are TRBV29-1 and TRBJ2-3; D not certain. V was pared by 1 base and J by 0 bases, with 11 bases between. CDR1 and CDR2 from the germline V gene are SQVTM and ANQGSEA. The length of the CDR3 is 15 residues. The CDR3 DNA reads TGCAGCGTTGAAGCCCCGGACGGTAGCACAGATACGCAGTATTTT. This encodes CSVEAPDGSTDTQYF.

J is TRBJ1-1 and V is TRBV19, with TRBD1 identical over 7 bases. The germline V gene has CDR1 LNHDA and CDR2 SQIVND (reference sequence). V was pared by 3 bases and J by 5 bases, with 6 bases of the junction left unmatched. The CDR3 sequence is 14 residues long. The CDR3, as DNA: TGTGCCAGTAGTATTTATGAGGGACAGACTGAAGCTTTCTTT. It translates to CASSIYEGQTEAFF.

The chain uses TRBV9 and TRBJ2-7; D is uncertain. The germline V gene encodes CDR1 SGDLS and CDR2 YYNGEE. The CDR3 length is 17 residues. V was pared by 0 bases and J by 1 base, with 17 bases between. DNA for the CDR3: TGTGCCAGCAGCGTAGAGGTGGTCGGAGTAGAATCCTACGAGCAGTACTTC. It codes for CASSVEVVGVESYEQYF. Looking up the rest from reference TRBV9 and TRBJ2-7 gives the full variable domain: DSGVTQTPKHLITATGQRVTLRCSPRSGDLSVYWYQQSLDQGLQFLIQYYNGEERAKGNILERFSAQQFPDLHSELNLSSLELGDSALYFCASSVEVVGVESYEQYFGPGTRLTVT.

This chain links TRBV29-1 with TRBJ2-1; unclear D gene. Germline-derived CDR1 and CDR2 are SQVTM and ANQGSEA. Trimming stripped 7 bases from V and 12 bases from J, with 16 bases between. This CDR3 is 11 amino acids long. The CDR3 DNA is TGCAGCGCCCCGACTGAATCGGTGCAGTTCTTC. As protein: CSAPTESVQFF.

This clonotype occurred a few times. The V call is TRBV6-5, the J call TRBJ2-7; no clear D gene. Per germline, CDR1 MNHEY and CDR2 SVGAGI. The CDR3 sequence is 12 residues long. Trimming pared 6 bases from V and 2 bases from J, leaving 8 bases between. The CDR3 is CASRNPAYEQYF. CDR3 coding DNA: TGTGCCAGCAGGAATCCAGCCTACGAGCAGTACTTC.

The CDR3 reads CASSPNYEQYF. CDR3 coding DNA: TGTGCCAGCAGCCCGAACTACGAGCAGTACTTC. The chain uses TRBV7-9 and TRBJ2-7; D is unclear. The CDR3 runs 11 residues. Trimming took off 5 bases at V and 3 bases at J, with 5 bases between the two ends. Per germline, CDR1 SEHNR and CDR2 FQNEAQ (reference sequence).

This clonotype turned up a few times. J is TRBJ1-2 and V is TRBV27; D ambiguous. Germline CDR1 reads MNHEY; CDR2 reads SMNVEV (reference sequence). Trimming cost V 2 bases and J 6 bases, with 13 bases left between them. CDR3 size: 14 residues. The CDR3 DNA reads TGTGCCAGCAGTTTAGGGAATTTGGGCGATGGCTACACCTTC. Its translation: CASSLGNLGDGYTF.